The TCR beta chain under discussion was sequenced for a study of T-cell reconstitution after alpha-beta-depleted transplantation in children. General study findings and limits: Several hundred graft clones that had expanded were reportedly the source of alpha-beta T cells about two months after transplant. By one year post-transplant, T-cell counts and diversity largely arose from T cells that were newly produced. Surviving recipient T cells and thymic progenitors underlay high day-60 TCRbeta diversity in some patients.

With V trimmed by 1 base and J by 9 bases, 4 bases remained unmatched. There are 14 residues in the CDR3. On this clonotype: Its antigen is not known. The CDR3 ends on some other residue instead of the conserved phenylalanine or tryptophan, so this is likely a read error.

The authors prepared the TCRbeta library with unique molecular identifiers. TCRdb fed the PCR reads into MiXCR, producing one record per CDR3 protein. The repertoire has hundreds of thousands of distinct CDR3 sequences, 15% to 20% of them found once; the top ten carry about 41%. The receptor was isolated from a male patient aged 2 to 10 who had a stem cell transplant for acute lymphoblastic leukemia, so the T cells may come from the graft donor. Sequenced material: PBMCs, mostly from graft donor cells, taken 360 days after TCRalphabeta/CD19-depleted stem cell transplant. This rearrangement joins TRBV12-3 or TRBV12-4 to TRBJ2-1; TRBD2 aligns across 9 bases. Written as DNA, the CDR3 is TGTGCCAGCAGTTTAGTAGCGGGAGCTTTTGAGCAGTTCCTC. Translation gives CASSLVAGAFEQFL.